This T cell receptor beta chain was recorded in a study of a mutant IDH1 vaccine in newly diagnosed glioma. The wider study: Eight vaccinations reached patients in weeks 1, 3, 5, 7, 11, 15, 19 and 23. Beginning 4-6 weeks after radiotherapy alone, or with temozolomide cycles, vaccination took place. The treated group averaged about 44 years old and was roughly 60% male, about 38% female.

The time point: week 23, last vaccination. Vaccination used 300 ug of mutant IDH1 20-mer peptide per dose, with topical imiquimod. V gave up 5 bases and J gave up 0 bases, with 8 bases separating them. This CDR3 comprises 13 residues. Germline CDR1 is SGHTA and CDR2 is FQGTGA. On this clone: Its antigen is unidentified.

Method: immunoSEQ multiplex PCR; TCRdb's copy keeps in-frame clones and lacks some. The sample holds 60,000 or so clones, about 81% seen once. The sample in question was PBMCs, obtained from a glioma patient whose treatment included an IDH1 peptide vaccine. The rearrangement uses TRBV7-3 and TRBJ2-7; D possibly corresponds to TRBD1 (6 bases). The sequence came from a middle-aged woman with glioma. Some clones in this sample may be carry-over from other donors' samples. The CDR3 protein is CASSQQGSYEQYF. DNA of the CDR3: TGTGCCAGCAGCCAACAGGGCTCCTACGAGCAGTACTTC.